The next 31 T cell receptor beta chains were all read from a single sample in a study of blood T cells in healthy people across ages. A J-beta primer mix and a sample-barcoded 5' primer were used in a second PCR of roughly 6 to 12 cycles. TCRdb analysed the 5' RACE reads with MiXCR anew, one entry per CDR3 protein. The sample yields about 640,000 distinct CDR3 sequences, about 53% seen once. The specimen sequenced was blood. The origin of the receptors is a man between 60 and 75 years old in good health.

V and J are TRBV6-1 and TRBJ2-5; 9 nucleotides match TRBD1. Germline V gene data show CDR1 as MNHNS and CDR2 as SASEGT. The CDR3 covers 16 residues. Trimming removed 1 base from V and 2 bases from J; junction bases left unmatched: 5. Here the CDR3 DNA reads TGTGCCAGCAGTGAAGGGGAGACAGGGGGGCAAGAGACCCAGTACTTC. Translated: CASSEGETGGQETQYF.

The chain links TRBV29-1 to TRBJ2-3; 7 bases agree with TRBD1. Per germline, CDR1 SQVTM and CDR2 ANQGSEA. This CDR3 has 14 residues. The V and J ends lost 1 base and 3 bases, in that order; junction bases with no gene match: 4. CDR3 in amino acids: CSVEGPTGTDTQYF. CDR3 nucleotide sequence: TGCAGCGTTGAAGGCCCGACAGGGACAGATACGCAGTATTTT.

The CDR3 region has the DNA TGTGCCAGCGTCGGGACAGGGGGCGGCTACACCTTC. Translated: CASVGTGGGYTF. The chain couples TRBV6-1 to TRBJ1-2; 12 bases fit TRBD1. Germline loops: CDR1 MNHNS, CDR2 SASEGT. The length of the CDR3 is 12 residues. V shed 8 bases and J 8 bases; nucleotides not matched to a gene: 3.

This clonotype was seen a handful of times. The chain is built from TRBV6-1 and TRBJ1-1; D uncertain. With 7 bases removed from V and 3 bases from J, the gap between germline ends came to 15 bases. Germline CDR1 and CDR2: MNHNS and SASEGT. This CDR3 comprises 14 residues. CDR3 protein: CASTRAGGHTEAFF. DNA for the CDR3: TGTGCCAGCACCCGGGCAGGAGGGCACACTGAAGCTTTCTTT.

There are many counts of this clonotype. The chain uses TRBV28 and TRBJ2-7; 9 positions agree with TRBD1. Germline CDR1 MDHEN, CDR2 SYDVKM. The CDR3 spans 13 residues. The J segment lost 3 bases and the V segment lost 6 bases, leaving 3 bases of the junction unmatched. The CDR3 DNA reads TGTGCCAGCAGCTCGGGACAGGGCTACGAGCAGTACTTC. Translated: CASSSGQGYEQYF.

With respect to this clonotype: An end of the junction differs from the germline gene, which may be a read error. This chain uses TRBV6-2 or TRBV6-3 with TRBJ2-2, with D possibly TRBD2 on 5 matching bases. The CDR3 length is 15 residues. Germline lookup yields CDR1 MNHEY and CDR2 SVGEGT. The CDR3 nucleotides are TGTGCCAGCAGCAAGGACTGTTTGAACACCGCGGAGCTGTTTTTT. Its protein product is CASSKDCLNTAELFF.

The gene calls are TRBV6-6 and TRBJ2-5; 7 bases fit TRBD2. The junction had 4 bases not matched to a gene; V was cut back by 7 bases and J by 2 bases. Germline V gives CDR1 MNHNY, CDR2 SVGAGI (reference sequence). The CDR3 spans 13 residues. In DNA, the CDR3 is TGTGCCAGCACCGATAGCGGGCAAGAGACCCAGTACTTC. Its protein product is CASTDSGQETQYF.

The chain employs TRBV5-1 and TRBJ2-5, with TRBD1 as a possible D gene (6 bases). Trimming pared 1 base from V and 3 bases from J, leaving 10 bases between. Germline CDR1 reads SGHRS; CDR2 reads YFSETQ. CDR3 length: 14 residues. The CDR3 is CASSLSGQKETQYF. In DNA form, the CDR3 reads TGCGCCAGCAGCTTGTCCGGACAGAAAGAGACCCAGTACTTC.

The chain carries TRBV9 and TRBJ2-7; TRBD1 aligns across 9 bases. CDR1 is SGDLS, CDR2 YYNGEE, per germline. Trimming took 2 bases from V and 5 from J; bases not matched to a gene: 5. The CDR3 consists of 14 residues. Here the CDR3 DNA reads TGTGCCAGCAGCGTGGGGACAGGGTATAACGAGCAGTACTTC. Protein sequence: CASSVGTGYNEQYF.

V gene TRBV5-5 combines with J gene TRBJ2-3; tentative D call: TRBD1 (6 bases). Germline V lookup: CDR1 SGHKS, CDR2 YYEKEE (reference sequence). The CDR3 is made up of 18 amino acids. V shed 4 bases and J shed 0 bases, with 21 bases lying between them. CDR3 sequence: CASSTSTGPTSSTDTQYF. The DNA for the CDR3 is TGTGCCAGCAGCACAAGTACAGGGCCAACTTCTAGCACAGATACGCAGTATTTT. Combining the CDR3 with reference TRBV5-5 and TRBJ2-3 gives the whole variable domain DAGVTQSPTHLIKTRGQQVTLRCSPISGHKSVSWYQQVLGQGPQFIFQYYEKEERGRGNFPDRFSARQFPNYSSELNVNALLLGDSALYLCASSTSTGPTSSTDTQYFGPGTRLTVL.

V usage is TRBV28 and J usage is TRBJ2-1; D possibly corresponds to TRBD2 (6 bases). The CDR3 is 15 amino acids. V was shortened by 10 bases and J by 1 base, with 17 bases between the two germline ends. CDR1 is MDHEN, CDR2 SYDVKM, per germline. CDR3 DNA sequence: TGTGCCATCCACCGCCCGGGGAGGTCCTACAATGAGCAGTTCTTC. It translates to CAIHRPGRSYNEQFF.

This chain connects TRBV20-1 to TRBJ2-5; the match to TRBD2 covers 7 bases. This CDR3 comprises 12 residues. Trimming cost V 1 base and J 6 bases; bases outside gene matches: 2. Germline CDR1 DFQATT, CDR2 SNEGSKA (reference sequence). CDR3 sequence: CSARVGGQTQYF. In nucleotides, the CDR3 is TGCAGTGCTAGAGTGGGAGGGCAGACCCAGTACTTC.

This clonotype was seen a handful of times. The V gene is TRBV20-1, the J gene TRBJ2-3, with a weak D call TRBD2 (5 bases). This CDR3 has 11 amino acids. Germline-derived CDR1 and CDR2 are DFQATT and SNEGSKA (reference sequence). The ends were cut back, 1 base at V and 8 bases at J, with 7 bases in the middle. The DNA for the CDR3 is TGCAGTGCTAGAGCCCGGGGTACGCAGTATTTT. Translating it yields CSARARGTQYF.

This chain uses TRBV7-9 with TRBJ2-5, with D unclear. CDR3 length equals 14 residues. Germline V gene data show CDR1 as SEHNR and CDR2 as FQNEAQ (reference sequence). Trimming pared 2 bases from V and 2 bases from J, leaving 9 bases between. CDR3 sequence: CASSLPKPQETQYF. The CDR3 nucleotides read TGTGCCAGCAGCTTACCGAAACCACAAGAGACCCAGTACTTC.

This clonotype has just one count. The chain carries TRBV20-1 and TRBJ2-1; TRBD1 matches 9 bases. This CDR3 is 12 amino acids long. Trimming took 1 base from V and 8 from J; bases not matched to a gene: 0. Germline lookup yields CDR1 DFQATT and CDR2 SNEGSKA (reference sequence). CDR3: CSARGDRDEQFF. The CDR3 region has the DNA TGCAGTGCTAGAGGGGACAGGGATGAGCAGTTCTTC.

The rearrangement links TRBV7-8 to TRBJ1-1; tentatively, D is TRBD1 (5 bases). The length of the CDR3 is 16 residues. CDR1 SGHVS and CDR2 FQNEAQ come from the germline V gene. V was shortened by 1 base and J by 2 bases, with 14 bases between the two germline ends. CDR3: CASSLGPGPTNTEAFF. In DNA form, the CDR3 reads TGTGCCAGCAGCTTAGGCCCGGGACCCACCAACACTGAAGCTTTCTTT.

The table lists this clonotype with many counts. The chain carries TRBV11-2 and TRBJ2-6; TRBD1 aligns across 9 bases. V dropped 4 bases and J dropped 0; count of bases not matched to a gene: 4. CDR1 is SGHAT, CDR2 FQNNGV, per germline. This CDR3 contains 17 residues. The chain's CDR3 is CASSWGQGISGANVLTF. The CDR3 bases are TGTGCCAGCAGCTGGGGACAGGGAATCTCTGGGGCCAACGTCCTGACTTTC.

This clonotype appeared a few times. The V gene is TRBV5-1, the J gene TRBJ2-1, with a weak D call TRBD1 (8 bases). CDR3 length: 14 residues. V dropped 2 bases and J dropped 9 bases, with 15 bases sitting between them. The germline CDR1 and CDR2 sequences are SGHRS and YFSETQ. The CDR3 here is CASSFQDREGEQFF. In DNA, the CDR3 is TGCGCCAGCAGCTTCCAGGACAGGGAGGGTGAGCAGTTCTTC.

The chain links TRBV3-1 to TRBJ2-2; D might be TRBD2 (6 bases). The CDR3 sequence is 15 residues long. Looked up from germline, CDR1 is LGHDT and CDR2 is YNNKEL (reference sequence). V lost 1 base, J lost 5 bases, and 11 bases lay in between. The CDR3 is CASSQVGGRTGELFF. The CDR3 DNA sequence: TGTGCCAGCAGCCAAGTCGGGGGTCGGACCGGGGAGCTGTTTTTT.

The sample holds many counts of this clonotype. This chain uses TRBV7-6 with TRBJ2-2, with D perhaps TRBD1 (6 bases). The CDR3 covers 13 residues. Germline CDR1 SGHVS, CDR2 FNYEAQ. Trimming took off 5 bases at V and 5 bases at J, with 9 bases between the two ends. CDR3 amino acids: CASSRTATGELFF. DNA for the CDR3: TGTGCCAGCAGCCGGACAGCTACCGGGGAGCTGTTTTTT.

The gene calls are TRBV5-8 and TRBJ1-6; D is ambiguous. Germline CDR1 SGHTS, CDR2 YDEGEE. This CDR3 comprises 13 residues. V lost 8 bases to trimming and J lost 6 bases, with 12 bases between them. Written as DNA, the CDR3 is TGTGCCAGTACCCGCCAGATTAATTCACCCCTCCACTTT. It yields the protein CASTRQINSPLHF.

In this sample, this clonotype turned up many times. The chain couples TRBV4-1 to TRBJ2-5; 11 bases fit TRBD2. Germline-derived CDR1 and CDR2 are MGHRA and YSYEKL. Germline trimming cut 4 bases from V and 1 base from J; bases unmatched to any gene: 2. There are 15 residues in the CDR3. The CDR3 region is CASSLSGGAQETQYF. For the CDR3, the DNA is TGCGCCAGCAGCCTTAGCGGGGGGGCCCAAGAGACCCAGTACTTC.

This sequence joins TRBV19 and TRBJ2-1; 10 nucleotides line up with TRBD2. Germline values: CDR1 LNHDA, CDR2 SQIVND (reference sequence). CDR3 size: 15 residues. Trimming cost V 9 bases and J 4 bases; bases outside gene matches: 9. The CDR3 DNA is TGTGCCAGCGGAAAAGCGGGGGGGTTGTACAATGAGCAGTTCTTC. Protein sequence: CASGKAGGLYNEQFF. The full variable domain, in which reference TRBV19 and TRBJ2-1 provide the parts outside the CDR3, is DGGITQSPKYLFRKEGQNVTLSCEQNLNHDAMYWYRQDPGQGLRLIYYSQIVNDFQKGDIAEGYSVSREKKESFPLTVTSAQKNPTAFYLCASGKAGGLYNEQFFGPGTRLTVL.

The chain uses TRBV5-1 and TRBJ2-5, with TRBD2 identical over 7 bases. V shed 6 bases and J 5 bases; nucleotides not matched to a gene: 13. The CDR3 extends over 15 amino acids. Germline lookup yields CDR1 SGHRS and CDR2 YFSETQ. The CDR3 loop is CASTPKAGVYETQYF. The CDR3 DNA follows: TGCGCCAGCACCCCTAAGGCGGGGGTTTATGAGACCCAGTACTTC.

This chain uses TRBV3-1 with TRBJ1-6, with D unclear. Between the trimmed V and J ends, which lost 3 bases and 9 bases, there was a span of 12 bases. Germline CDR1 and CDR2: LGHDT and YNNKEL (reference sequence). The CDR3 is made up of 14 amino acids. In DNA form, the CDR3 reads TGTGCCAGCAGCCAGGGCAGGTCCTCTTCACCCCTCCACTTT. Translation: CASSQGRSSSPLHF.

The rearrangement uses TRBV27 and TRBJ1-2; 8 positions match TRBD1. CDR1 MNHEY and CDR2 SMNVEV come from the germline V gene (reference sequence). Unmatched junction bases numbered 5, after V lost 6 bases and J lost 2 bases. The CDR3 spans 14 residues. In DNA form, the CDR3 reads TGTGCCAGCAGCGACACAGGGGGAAACTATGGCTACACCTTC. Translation: CASSDTGGNYGYTF.

This clonotype was seen a handful of times. The rearrangement joins TRBV20-1 to TRBJ2-5; the match to TRBD2 covers 12 bases. Germline assignment: CDR1 DFQATT and CDR2 SNEGSKA (reference sequence). This CDR3 is 16 amino acids long. V gave up 3 bases and J gave up 0 bases; unmatched junction bases: 5. Here the CDR3 reads CSASSLAGGHQETQYF. The DNA for the CDR3 is TGCAGTGCTAGTTCACTAGCGGGGGGTCACCAAGAGACCCAGTACTTC.

The chain is built from TRBV7-2 and TRBJ2-5; D possibly uses TRBD1 or TRBD2 (5 bases each). The CDR3 covers 16 residues. CDR1 is SGHTA and CDR2 is FQGNSA in the germline V gene. Trimming stripped 1 base from V and 1 base from J, with 13 bases between. CDR3 bases: TGTGCCAGCAGCTTAGTCGGGGCAAACCCCCAAGAGACCCAGTACTTC. As protein: CASSLVGANPQETQYF.

This clonotype was detected many times. The genes are TRBV25-1 and TRBJ2-5; 8 nucleotides agree with TRBD1. The CDR3 runs to 14 residues. After removal of 5 bases from V and 4 bases from J, the junction contained 6 bases not matched to a gene. The germline CDR1 and CDR2 sequences are MGHDK and SYGVNS. The CDR3 DNA follows: TGTGCCAGCAGTATCGCAGGGGGCGCAGAGACCCAGTACTTC. Protein: CASSIAGGAETQYF.

The chain combines TRBV21-1 with TRBJ2-3; the table names TRBD2, a call not compared with the DNA. TRBV21-1 is labeled a pseudogene. The CDR3 length is 18 residues. As DNA, the CDR3 is TGTGCCAGCAGCGACCATTACCCCACACTACCGGAGGAGGGTACGCAGTATTTT. Its translation is CASSDHYPTLPEEGTQYF.

This clonotype has a handful of counts. At one boundary the junction diverges from the germline segment, which might be a read error. This chain links TRBV12-3 or TRBV12-4 with TRBJ2-3; no firm D call. The CDR3 spans 16 residues. CDR3: CASSWLTPSGTDTRYF. CDR3 sequence (DNA): TGTGCCAGCAGTTGGCTAACACCGAGTGGCACAGATACGCGGTATTTT.